Listed here are 9 T cell receptor beta chains from one sample, sequenced in a study of cytotoxic CD8 clonotypes in ibrutinib-treated CLL. Using immunoSEQ multiplex PCR, the repertoire was profiled, and TCRdb retains in-frame clones only, with some absent. This table holds under 150,000 clones, around 84% found once. The specimen comprised PBMCs, sampled after 36 months of ibrutinib treatment. The receptors originated from a human donor with chronic lymphocytic leukemia.

V usage is TRBV6-5 and J usage is TRBJ1-1; TRBD1 agrees at 7 bases. CDR1 and CDR2 from the germline V gene are MNHEY and SVGAGI. The CDR3 covers 14 residues. The J segment lost 4 bases and the V segment lost 5 bases, leaving 7 bases of the junction unmatched. CDR3 amino acids: CASSPQGIFTEAFF. CDR3 sequence (DNA): TGTGCCAGCAGTCCACAGGGGATCTTCACTGAAGCTTTCTTT.

The chain carries TRBV27 and TRBJ1-2, with 9 bases matching TRBD1. V gave up 2 bases and J gave up 7 bases; unmatched junction bases: 14. Germline CDR1 and CDR2: MNHEY and SMNVEV (reference sequence). The CDR3 sequence is 17 residues long. In DNA form, the CDR3 reads TGTGCCAGCAGTTTAGGGTTGAGCTCGGGGACAGGGTTTGGCTACACCTTC. This translates into CASSLGLSSGTGFGYTF.

Only one count was recorded for this clone. The chain is built from TRBV9 and TRBJ2-7; the D is unclear. CDR3 size: 14 residues. The germline V gene has CDR1 SGDLS and CDR2 YYNGEE. Trimming took 3 bases from V and 0 from J, leaving 10 bases between them. The CDR3 DNA reads TGTGCCAGCAGCGGTCGGTCCAACTCCTACGAGCAGTACTTC. Translating gives CASSGRSNSYEQYF. The entire variable domain, with the rest obtained from reference TRBV9 and TRBJ2-7, is as follows: DSGVTQTPKHLITATGQRVTLRCSPRSGDLSVYWYQQSLDQGLQFLIQYYNGEERAKGNILERFSAQQFPDLHSELNLSSLELGDSALYFCASSGRSNSYEQYFGPGTRLTVT.

The chain employs TRBV5-5 and TRBJ2-7, with D perhaps TRBD1 (6 bases). Per the germline V gene, CDR1 is SGHKS and CDR2 is YYEKEE (reference sequence). This CDR3 has 15 amino acids. V dropped 6 bases and J dropped 2 bases, with 18 bases sitting between them. The CDR3 is CASTLDRFFAYEQYF. The CDR3 DNA reads TGTGCCAGCACCCTAGACAGGTTCTTTGCCTACGAGCAGTACTTC.

The chain links TRBV29-1 to TRBJ1-2; no clear D. Germline values: CDR1 SQVTM, CDR2 ANQGSEA. The CDR3 is made up of 14 amino acids. V shed 0 bases and J shed 4 bases, with 12 bases lying between them. The CDR3 region has the DNA TGCAGCGTTGAAGAGCGGGGTCGGATCTATGGCTACACCTTC. Amino acids: CSVEERGRIYGYTF.

This clone was counted once. This chain links TRBV30 with TRBJ2-5; no clear D. CDR3 length: 13 residues. The V and J ends lost 2 bases and 2 bases respectively, with 9 bases between them. Per the germline V gene, CDR1 is GTSNPN and CDR2 is SVGIG (reference sequence). CDR3 coding DNA: TGTGCCTGGAGTATTGGGGTTCAAGAGACCCAGTACTTC. It specifies CAWSIGVQETQYF. Using reference TRBV30 and TRBJ2-5 for the parts outside the CDR3, the full variable domain is SQTIHQWPATLVQPVGSPLSLECTVEGTSNPNLYWYRQAAGRGLQLLFYSVGIGQISSEVPQNLSASRPQDRQFILSSKKLLLSDSGFYLCAWSIGVQETQYFGPGTRLLVL.

The chain employs TRBV5-1 and TRBJ2-1; tentatively, D is TRBD1 or TRBD2 (5 bases each). V lost 3 bases and J lost 5, with 12 bases in between. CDR3 length: 14 residues. CDR1 SGHRS and CDR2 YFSETQ come from the germline V gene. The CDR3 loop is CASSSDGAHNEQFF. CDR3 bases: TGCGCCAGCAGCTCGGACGGGGCGCACAATGAGCAGTTCTTC. Full variable domain (missing parts from reference TRBV5-1 and TRBJ2-1): KAGVTQTPRYLIKTRGQQVTLSCSPISGHRSVSWYQQTPGQGLQFLFEYFSETQRNKGNFPGRFSGRQFSNSRSEMNVSTLELGDSALYLCASSSDGAHNEQFFGPGTRLTVL.

This chain uses TRBV6-5 with TRBJ2-5, with 12 positions matching TRBD1. V lost 2 bases to trimming and J lost 3 bases; unmatched junction nucleotides: 1. Germline CDR1 MNHEY, CDR2 SVGAGI. This CDR3 comprises 15 residues. The CDR3 here is CASSYGTGGEETQYF. DNA for the CDR3: TGTGCCAGCAGTTACGGGACAGGGGGCGAAGAGACCCAGTACTTC.

This clone was seen only a few times. The chain has TRBV5-1 and TRBJ2-7, with 7 bases fitting TRBD1. Germline-derived CDR1 and CDR2 are SGHRS and YFSETQ. Unmatched junction bases numbered 6, after V lost 0 bases and J lost 0 bases. The CDR3 sequence is 16 residues long. The CDR3 here is CASSLGWTGGSYEQYF. The DNA for the CDR3 is TGCGCCAGCAGCTTGGGCTGGACAGGCGGCTCCTACGAGCAGTACTTC.